Many counts were recorded for the clone carrying this T cell receptor beta chain. Its antigen is as yet unknown. Via MiXCR, TCRdb re-called the reads, giving one row per CDR3 protein. The sample records some 900,000 distinct CDR3 sequences, roughly 33% being singletons. These data belong to a study of T cell repertoires in cytomegalovirus infection. The clonotype was recovered from a human donor in good health (CMV status not recorded). Some clones in this sample may be carry-over from other donors' samples. Specimen: cultured CD8+ T cells from PBMCs, collected from culture after CMV antigen stimulation.

CDR3 nucleotide sequence: TGTGCCAGCAGTGGGACAGGGAGCCTAGGCTCCTATAATTCACCCCTCCACTTT. This gives the protein CASSGTGSLGSYNSPLHF. The chain recombines TRBV7-2 with TRBJ1-6; 9 bases fit TRBD1. Germline V CDR1 and CDR2: SGHTA, FQGNSA. The CDR3 has 18 amino acids. V gave up 6 bases and J gave up 0 bases; unmatched junction bases: 9.